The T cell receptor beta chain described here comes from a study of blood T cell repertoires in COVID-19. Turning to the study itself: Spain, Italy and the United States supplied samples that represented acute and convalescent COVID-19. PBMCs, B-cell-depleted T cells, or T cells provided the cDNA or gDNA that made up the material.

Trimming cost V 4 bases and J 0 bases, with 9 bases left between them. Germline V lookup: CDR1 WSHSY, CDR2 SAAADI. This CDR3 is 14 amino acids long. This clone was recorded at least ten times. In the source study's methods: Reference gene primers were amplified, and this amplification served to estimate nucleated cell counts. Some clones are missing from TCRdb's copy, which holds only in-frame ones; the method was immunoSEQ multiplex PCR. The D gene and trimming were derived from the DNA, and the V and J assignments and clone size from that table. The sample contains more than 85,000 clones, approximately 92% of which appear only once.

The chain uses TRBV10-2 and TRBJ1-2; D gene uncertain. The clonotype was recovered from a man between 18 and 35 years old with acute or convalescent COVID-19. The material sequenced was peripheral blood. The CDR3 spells CASSGTLTNYGYTF. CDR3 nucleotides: TGCGCCAGCAGTGGGACTCTAACTAACTATGGCTACACCTTC.